One sample yielded the 18 T cell receptor beta chains listed below, sequenced in a study of follicular helper T cells after annual influenza vaccination. Here immunoSEQ multiplex PCR was the method, and the copy in TCRdb shows in-frame clones only, minus some. The table has about 16,000 clones, 84% seen once. Time point specified: 2014-2015 season, 7 days after vaccination. Sequences were derived from CXCR5+ CD38- circulating T follicular helper cells from blood, sampled 7 days after influenza vaccination. The subset is: circulating Tfh, non-naive CD4+CXCR5+PD-1+ (ICOS+CD38+ or ICOS-CD38-). The receptor set was obtained from an adult who received the influenza vaccine.

V is TRBV5-4 and J is TRBJ2-5, with D possibly being TRBD2 (6 bases). The germline V and J ends were trimmed by 4 bases and 5 bases, with 18 bases remaining between them. From germline, CDR1 is SGHNT and CDR2 YYREEE (reference sequence). The length of the CDR3 is 15 residues. In DNA, the CDR3 is TGTGCCAGCAGCCCCACCGTGGGGGGAGGCGAGACCCAGTACTTC. Translating it yields CASSPTVGGGETQYF. Supplemented by reference TRBV5-4 and TRBJ2-5, the full variable domain reads ETGVTQSPTHLIKTRGQQVTLRCSSQSGHNTVSWYQQALGQGPQFIFQYYREEENGRGNFPPRFSGLQFPNYSSELNVNALELDDSALYLCASSPTVGGGETQYFGPGTRLLVL.

This clone was picked up a small number of times. V gene TRBV28 combines with J gene TRBJ1-2, with 7 bases lining up with TRBD1. J was trimmed by 5 bases and V by 3 bases; bases with no gene match: 0. CDR1 is MDHEN and CDR2 is SYDVKM in the germline V gene. The length of the CDR3 is 12 residues. CDR3 sequence reads: CASSLTGYGYTF. The CDR3 DNA is TGTGCCAGCAGTTTGACAGGGTATGGCTACACCTTC.

This chain connects TRBV7-8 to TRBJ2-3; 8 positions match TRBD2. Germline V CDR1 and CDR2: SGHVS, FQNEAQ. V was pared by 1 base and J by 4 bases, with 7 bases of the junction left unmatched. The CDR3 consists of 16 residues. CDR3 sequence reads: CASSLGVSGGSDTQYF. Written as DNA, the CDR3 is TGTGCCAGCAGCTTAGGAGTCAGCGGGGGCTCAGATACGCAGTATTTT. Full variable domain (outside the CDR3, taken from reference TRBV7-8 and TRBJ2-3): GAGVSQSPRYKVAKRGQDVALRCDPISGHVSLFWYQQALGQGPEFLTYFQNEAQLDKSGLPSDRFFAERPEGSVSTLKIQRTQQEDSAVYLCASSLGVSGGSDTQYFGPGTRLTVL.

This chain joins TRBV30 and TRBJ1-1; no reliable D call. V was trimmed by 2 bases and J by 5 bases, leaving 9 bases between them. Germline V lookup: CDR1 GTSNPN, CDR2 SVGIG (reference sequence). The CDR3 runs 12 residues. CDR3 loop: CAWSLAFTEAFF. The DNA of the CDR3 is TGTGCCTGGAGTTTAGCGTTTACTGAAGCTTTCTTT.

As for this clone: Other DNA sequences in this sample translate to the same CDR3. V and J are TRBV7-9 and TRBJ2-2; tentatively, D is TRBD1 (6 bases). The germline V gene has CDR1 SEHNR and CDR2 FQNEAQ (reference sequence). This CDR3 spans 11 amino acids. The V end lost 9 bases, the J end lost 6 bases, and 8 bases lay between the germline ends. The CDR3 nucleotides are TGTGCCAGACAGGGCGCCGGGGAGCTGTTTTTT. Amino acid sequence: CARQGAGELFF.

V and J are TRBV5-1 and TRBJ2-2; 14 bases line up with TRBD2. This CDR3 spans 16 amino acids. Germline CDR1 SGHRS, CDR2 YFSETQ. Trimming cost V 2 bases and J 7 bases; bases outside gene matches: 4. The CDR3 bases are TGCGCCAGCAGCTTTGGGACTAGCGGGAGAGGCGGGGAGCTGTTTTTT. It codes for CASSFGTSGRGGELFF.

The J gene is TRBJ2-1, the V gene TRBV7-2, with 9 bases aligning to TRBD1. The V gene end was trimmed by 1 base and the J gene end by 5 bases; junction bases not matched to a gene: 9. This CDR3 contains 17 residues. From germline, CDR1 is SGHTA and CDR2 FQGNSA. CDR3 sequence: CASSLVVSGQGHNEQFF. CDR3 sequence (DNA): TGTGCCAGCAGCTTAGTAGTTTCGGGACAGGGACACAATGAGCAGTTCTTC. Full variable domain (outside the CDR3, taken from reference TRBV7-2 and TRBJ2-1): GAGVSQSPSNKVTEKGKDVELRCDPISGHTALYWYRQSLGQGLEFLIYFQGNSAPDKSGLPSDRFSAERTGGSVSTLTIQRTQQEDSAVYLCASSLVVSGQGHNEQFFGPGTRLTVL.

The chain recombines TRBV2 with TRBJ1-3; D is uncertain. V dropped 3 bases and J dropped 0 bases, with 6 bases sitting between them. The CDR3 covers 14 residues. Germline V CDR1 and CDR2: SNHLY, FYNNEI. Here the CDR3 DNA reads TGTGCCAGCAGTGACTCGGGCTCTGGAAACACCATATATTTT. This gives the protein CASSDSGSGNTIYF.

The chain carries TRBV19 and TRBJ1-4; D is perhaps TRBD1 (5 bases). The CDR3 is made up of 15 amino acids. V lost 5 bases to trimming and J lost 5 bases, with 15 bases between them. The germline V gene encodes CDR1 LNHDA and CDR2 SQIVND (reference sequence). As DNA, the CDR3 is TGTGCCAGTAGTCACATCAGGGAATCCAATGAAAAACTGTTTTTT. The encoded protein is CASSHIRESNEKLFF.

The chain employs TRBV7-9 and TRBJ1-5, with 8 bases lining up with TRBD1. The CDR3 is 16 residues long. V gave up 2 bases and J gave up 5 bases; unmatched junction bases: 8. The germline V gene has CDR1 SEHNR and CDR2 FQNEAQ (reference sequence). The chain's CDR3 is CASSLSRDRGDQPQHF. CDR3 nucleotides: TGTGCCAGCAGCTTAAGCAGAGACAGGGGCGATCAGCCCCAGCATTTT.

The V gene is TRBV19, the J gene TRBJ1-5, with D maybe TRBD1 (6 bases). Trimming removed 9 bases at V and 2 bases at J, with 17 bases between. Per the germline V gene, CDR1 is LNHDA and CDR2 is SQIVND (reference sequence). CDR3 size: 15 residues. In nucleotides, the CDR3 is TGTGCCAGCAAAGACAGGAGTTTAGGCAATCAGCCCCAGCATTTT. Translating gives CASKDRSLGNQPQHF.

The chain combines TRBV6-6 with TRBJ2-6; D unresolved. Deletions cut 7 bases from V and 3 bases from J, with 7 bases between. The CDR3 totals 13 residues. Germline CDR1 MNHNY, CDR2 SVGAGI (reference sequence). DNA for the CDR3: TGTGCCAGCAAGACGGGTGGGGCCAACGTCCTGACTTTC. This translates into CASKTGGANVLTF.

J is TRBJ1-4 and V is TRBV5-1; the match to TRBD1 covers 7 bases. The CDR3 contains 12 residues. Germline V gives CDR1 SGHRS, CDR2 YFSETQ. Trimming at V came to 0 bases and at J to 10 bases, leaving 0 bases not matched to a gene. CDR3 region: CASSLGQGKLFF. In DNA form, the CDR3 reads TGCGCCAGCAGCTTGGGACAGGGAAAACTGTTTTTT.

The chain has TRBV6-6 and TRBJ1-6; D possibly corresponds to TRBD1 (6 bases). Trimming shortened V by 4 bases and J by 9 bases, and 13 bases separated the two germline ends. CDR3 length: 14 residues. Germline V gene sequence: CDR1 MNHNY, CDR2 SVGAGI (reference sequence). The CDR3 protein is CASSLDRLRSPLHF. CDR3 bases: TGTGCCAGCAGTTTAGACAGGCTTCGTTCACCCCTCCACTTT.

A single count supports this clone. The rearrangement uses TRBV5-1 and TRBJ2-1, with a tentative D call TRBD1 (6 bases). V was shortened by 4 bases and J by 1 base, with 15 bases between the two germline ends. Germline CDR1 and CDR2: SGHRS and YFSETQ. The CDR3 spans 16 residues. The CDR3 is CASSPGAGSSYNEQFF. CDR3 sequence (DNA): TGCGCCAGCAGCCCAGGGGCAGGCTCATCCTACAATGAGCAGTTCTTC.

This chain joins TRBV29-1 and TRBJ1-1, with a weak D call TRBD1 (5 bases). The V gene's germline CDR1 is SQVTM and CDR2 ANQGSEA. Trimming removed 6 bases from V and 8 bases from J, with 19 bases in between. CDR3 length equals 13 residues. The CDR3 region has the DNA TGCAGCGTGGGCGGAAGGGGTGAAAGGGAAGCTTTCTTT. Protein product: CSVGGRGEREAFF.

The chain has TRBV7-9 and TRBJ1-1, with TRBD1 as a possible D gene (5 bases). This CDR3 is 15 amino acids long. The ends were cut back, 3 bases at V and 4 bases at J, with 15 bases in the middle. The germline CDR1 and CDR2 sequences are SEHNR and FQNEAQ (reference sequence). This CDR3 reads CASSLGGIGGTEAFF. The CDR3 bases are TGTGCCAGCAGCTTGGGGGGGATTGGGGGCACTGAAGCTTTCTTT.

The chain recombines TRBV29-1 with TRBJ2-7; 7 bases line up with TRBD1. Trimming took 4 bases from V and 3 from J; bases not matched to a gene: 6. From germline, CDR1 is SQVTM and CDR2 ANQGSEA. The CDR3 is 13 residues long. This CDR3 reads CSVVSAGGYEQYF. The CDR3 DNA sequence: TGCAGCGTTGTATCAGCAGGGGGCTACGAGCAGTACTTC.